This TCR beta chain was sequenced for a study of CD8+CD57+ T cells in acquired aplastic anemia. The template used for profiling TCR beta VDJ and CDR3 was genomic DNA. Each CDR3 protein gets one entry after TCRdb re-called the reads with MiXCR. Seen here are fewer than 200,000 distinct CDR3 sequences, just under 65% observed once, and the top ten hold about 48%. The ends lost 5 bases at V and 5 bases at J; junction bases unmatched: 6. The CDR3 runs to 15 residues. Germline lookup yields CDR1 SNHLY and CDR2 FYNNEI. The TCR sequence derives from a human donor in good health. The source material was sorted CD4+, CD8+, or CD8+CD57+ T cells (not recorded which) from PBMCs. The chain employs TRBV2 and TRBJ1-6; 7 bases align to TRBD1. CDR3 in DNA: TGTGCCAGCAGTATTGGGACAGAAAATAATTCACCCCTCCACTTT. Protein: CASSIGTENNSPLHF. The whole variable domain, remainder taken from reference TRBV2 and TRBJ1-6, is EPEVTQTPSHQVTQMGQEVILRCVPISNHLYFYWYRQILGQKVEFLVSFYNNEISEKSEIFDDQFSVERPDGSNFTLKIRSTKLEDSAMYFCASSIGTENNSPLHFGNGTRLTVT.